What follows describes a single T cell receptor beta chain. Its matching antigen is unknown. A Clinical Activity Score of at least 3, a NOSPECS grade of at least 4 and a duration under 3 months were recorded in the ophthalmopathy patients. The PBMCs were sourced from fresh peripheral blood (approximately 10 ml). TCR beta CDR3 sequences were amplified from RNA transcripts. In the first-round RT-PCR of the TCR CDR3, the HTBI primer set was used. TCRdb called the multiplex PCR reads again in MiXCR, with one record for every CDR3 protein. This table has 450,000 to 500,000 distinct CDR3 sequences, around a fifth appearing once. The CDR3 totals 15 residues. V was clipped by 4 bases and J by 5 bases, with 18 bases between them. CDR1 is DFQATT, CDR2 SNEGSKA, per germline (reference sequence). This entry is derived from a study of T cells in Graves' hyperthyroidism and ophthalmopathy. Overall study findings and caveats: A model built on 13 V-J features separated ophthalmopathy from stable hyperthyroidism.

The gene calls are TRBV20-1 and TRBJ1-5; weak D call: TRBD1 (6 bases). The sample consisted of blood. The receptor was derived from a woman between 70 and 85 years old with Graves' ophthalmopathy. CDR3 nucleotide sequence: TGCAGTGCTACGGTGGGGGCAGTTATTCATCAGCCCCAGCATTTT. As protein: CSATVGAVIHQPQHF.